The 20 T cell receptor beta chains given below trace back to one sample, sequenced in a study of control samples from healthy donors and cancer patients. Using immunoSEQ multiplex PCR, the repertoire was profiled, and TCRdb retains in-frame clones only, with some absent. Seen here are roughly 40,000 clones, around four fifths observed once, and the top ten hold approximately 48%. Sequencing used blood. The receptors derive from a man in his fifties or sixties in good health.

The table lists this clone with a few counts. The genes are TRBV4-3 and TRBJ2-7, with a weak D call TRBD1 (5 bases). Germline values: CDR1 LGHNA, CDR2 YSLEER. The CDR3 length is 15 residues. V shed 4 bases and J shed 5 bases, with 18 bases lying between them. CDR3 region: CASSPVWVGLHEQYF. Written as DNA, the CDR3 is TGCGCCAGCAGCCCCGTGTGGGTGGGGCTCCACGAGCAGTACTTC.

This clone was seen a handful of times. The chain combines TRBV2 with TRBJ2-3; D remains ambiguous. The CDR3 has 11 residues. CDR1 SNHLY and CDR2 FYNNEI come from the germline V gene. Trimming shortened V by 7 bases and J by 4 bases, and 6 bases separated the two germline ends. CDR3 in DNA: TGTGCCAGCACCTCCGCAGATACGCAGTATTTT. Its translation: CASTSADTQYF.

In its sample, this clone was seen a few times. This sequence joins TRBV5-1 and TRBJ1-2; 10 bases line up with TRBD1. Germline CDR1 and CDR2: SGHRS and YFSETQ. The CDR3 contains 15 residues. Trimming cost V 0 bases and J 9 bases; bases outside gene matches: 8. The CDR3 DNA reads TGCGCCAGCAGCTTGGAGGGGACAGGGGAGTATAGCTACACCTTC. As protein: CASSLEGTGEYSYTF. The full variable domain, in which reference TRBV5-1 and TRBJ1-2 provide the parts outside the CDR3, is KAGVTQTPRYLIKTRGQQVTLSCSPISGHRSVSWYQQTPGQGLQFLFEYFSETQRNKGNFPGRFSGRQFSNSRSEMNVSTLELGDSALYLCASSLEGTGEYSYTFGSGTRLTVV.

A remark on this clone: A read error may produce the germline difference seen at one junction end. This chain links TRBV6-5 with TRBJ1-1, with D hard to call. Germline values: CDR1 MNHEY, CDR2 SVGAGI. This CDR3 is 16 amino acids long. The CDR3 bases are TGTGCCAGCAGTTACTCGACGATAACAAGGAACGCTGAAGCTTTCTTT. This sequence encodes CASSYSTITRNAEAFF.

This chain uses TRBV6-2 or TRBV6-3 with TRBJ1-3; D remains unclear. Germline CDR1 MNHEY, CDR2 SVGEGT. The CDR3 totals 15 residues. V was shortened by 5 bases and J by 0 bases, with 11 bases between the two germline ends. The CDR3 sequence: CASSRLRTSGNTIYF. CDR3 DNA sequence: TGTGCCAGCAGTAGGCTACGGACCTCTGGAAACACCATATATTTT.

This chain links TRBV5-5 with TRBJ2-7; D gene ambiguous. Trimming shortened V by 4 bases and J by 0 bases, and 14 bases separated the two germline ends. The germline V gene has CDR1 SGHKS and CDR2 YYEKEE (reference sequence). The CDR3 totals 15 residues. CDR3: CASSLTGLSSYEQYF. The CDR3 region has the DNA TGTGCCAGCAGCCTAACGGGCCTGAGCTCCTACGAGCAGTACTTC.

The V gene is TRBV6-1, the J gene TRBJ1-2, with D unresolved. The CDR3 contains 11 residues. In germline, CDR1 is MNHNS, CDR2 SASEGT. Deletions cut 0 bases from V and 12 bases from J, with 8 bases between. CDR3 region: CASSEAGGNTF. The CDR3 DNA follows: TGTGCCAGCAGTGAAGCCGGCGGGAACACCTTC.

The chain carries TRBV5-1 and TRBJ2-3; TRBD2 matches 15 bases. Trimming at V came to 4 bases and at J to 2 bases, leaving 5 bases not matched to a gene. The CDR3 is 17 residues long. Germline V lookup: CDR1 SGHRS, CDR2 YFSETQ. CDR3 nucleotides: TGCGCCAGCAGCCGGGGACTAGCGGGAGGCCCCACAGATACGCAGTATTTT. Its protein is CASSRGLAGGPTDTQYF.

The chain links TRBV28 to TRBJ1-5; no firm D call. The CDR3 length is 12 residues. V lost 3 bases, J lost 4 bases, and 4 bases lay in between. Germline values: CDR1 MDHEN, CDR2 SYDVKM. This CDR3 reads CASSLENQPQHF. CDR3 bases: TGTGCCAGCAGTTTGGAAAATCAGCCCCAGCATTTT.

V is TRBV6-6 and J is TRBJ2-7; D might be TRBD2 (5 bases). Germline V lookup: CDR1 MNHNY, CDR2 SVGAGI (reference sequence). This CDR3 contains 13 residues. V lost 6 bases, J lost 2 bases, and 11 bases lay in between. The CDR3 DNA sequence: TGTGCCAGCAGACGGGGTTCGACCTACGAGCAGTACTTC. Translating gives CASRRGSTYEQYF.

The chain employs TRBV10-3 and TRBJ1-1; D is undetermined. The germline V gene encodes CDR1 ENHRY and CDR2 SYGVKD. The CDR3 loop spans 14 amino acids. Trimming removed 4 bases at V and 1 base at J, with 10 bases between. The CDR3 DNA reads as TGTGCCATCAGTGGACGGGAGCCGAACACTGAAGCTTTCTTT. Protein: CAISGREPNTEAFF.

J is TRBJ2-2 and V is TRBV3-1 (or the pseudogene TRBV3-2); 8 nucleotides line up with TRBD1. Trimming at V came to 5 bases and at J to 3 bases, leaving 8 bases not matched to a gene. CDR3 length: 16 amino acids. Per germline, CDR1 LGHDT and CDR2 YNNKEL (reference sequence). CDR3 in amino acids: CASSFRRGRDTGELFF. Here the CDR3 DNA reads TGTGCCAGCAGCTTCCGCAGGGGGCGAGACACCGGGGAGCTGTTTTTT.

The chain links TRBV2 to TRBJ1-6, with TRBD1 identical over 8 bases. Trimming took 7 bases from V and 10 from J; bases not matched to a gene: 6. The CDR3 totals 13 residues. The germline CDR1 and CDR2 sequences are SNHLY and FYNNEI. The CDR3 sequence is CASNGQGGSPLHF. The CDR3 nucleotides are TGTGCCAGCAACGGACAGGGAGGCTCACCCCTCCACTTT.

The rearrangement uses TRBV3-1 (or the pseudogene TRBV3-2) and TRBJ1-5; 11 bases map to TRBD1. V shed 2 bases and J 2 bases; nucleotides not matched to a gene: 11. CDR1 and CDR2 (germline): LGHDT, YNNKEL (reference sequence). The CDR3 sequence is 19 residues long. The CDR3 reads CASSQYSTGTGGGNQPQHF. CDR3 nucleotides: TGTGCCAGCAGCCAATACAGTACCGGGACAGGGGGTGGCAATCAGCCCCAGCATTTT.

This chain links TRBV15 with TRBJ1-1; D unclear. CDR3 length equals 14 residues. Germline V CDR1 and CDR2: LNHNV, YYDKDF (reference sequence). Trimming removed 0 bases from V and 1 base from J, with 6 bases in between. Here the CDR3 reads CATSRDFGNTEAFF. The CDR3 DNA reads as TGTGCCACCAGCAGAGATTTCGGGAACACTGAAGCTTTCTTT.

The chain uses TRBV15 and TRBJ2-4, with 7 bases identical to TRBD2. Germline CDR1 and CDR2: LNHNV and YYDKDF (reference sequence). V was pared by 5 bases and J by 8 bases, with 6 bases of the junction left unmatched. The CDR3 spans 13 residues. CDR3 coding DNA: TGTGCCACCAGCCGGGCGGGAGTAGACATTCAGTACTTC. Its protein is CATSRAGVDIQYF.

This chain connects TRBV30 to TRBJ1-3, with TRBD1 as a possible D gene (5 bases). Trimming shortened V by 1 base and J by 5 bases, and 12 bases separated the two germline ends. Germline V lookup: CDR1 GTSNPN, CDR2 SVGIG (reference sequence). The CDR3 is 14 residues long. CDR3 DNA: TGTGCCTGGAGTGAAGGGGCCAGCCGAAACACCATATATTTT. This codes for CAWSEGASRNTIYF. Combining the CDR3 with reference TRBV30 and TRBJ1-3 gives the whole variable domain SQTIHQWPATLVQPVGSPLSLECTVEGTSNPNLYWYRQAAGRGLQLLFYSVGIGQISSEVPQNLSASRPQDRQFILSSKKLLLSDSGFYLCAWSEGASRNTIYFGEGSWLTVV.

A single count supports this clone. The chain combines TRBV6-4 with TRBJ1-6; 11 positions agree with TRBD1. Germline V gives CDR1 MRHNA, CDR2 SNTAGT. Trimming at V came to 3 bases and at J to 10 bases, leaving 8 bases not matched to a gene. There are 16 residues in the CDR3. CDR3 amino acids: CASSDYTGTGGSPLHF. In nucleotides, the CDR3 is TGTGCCAGCAGTGATTACACCGGGACAGGGGGATCACCCCTCCACTTT.

This clone was seen only once. V and J are TRBV29-1 and TRBJ1-2; 9 nucleotides align to TRBD1. Trimming at V came to 5 bases and at J to 8 bases, leaving 9 bases not matched to a gene. Germline V gene data show CDR1 as SQVTM and CDR2 as ANQGSEA. The CDR3 runs 13 residues. CDR3 in DNA: TGCAGCGTTTCCCGGGACAGGGAGGGAGGCTACACCTTC. This sequence encodes CSVSRDREGGYTF.

The chain combines TRBV4-1 with TRBJ2-7; maybe TRBD1 (6 bases). Germline V gives CDR1 MGHRA, CDR2 YSYEKL. This CDR3 comprises 15 residues. Trimming took off 4 bases at V and 2 bases at J, with 15 bases between the two ends. CDR3 nucleotide sequence: TGCGCCAGCAGCCCTGGACAGCGAGGACCCTACGAGCAGTACTTC. Protein: CASSPGQRGPYEQYF.